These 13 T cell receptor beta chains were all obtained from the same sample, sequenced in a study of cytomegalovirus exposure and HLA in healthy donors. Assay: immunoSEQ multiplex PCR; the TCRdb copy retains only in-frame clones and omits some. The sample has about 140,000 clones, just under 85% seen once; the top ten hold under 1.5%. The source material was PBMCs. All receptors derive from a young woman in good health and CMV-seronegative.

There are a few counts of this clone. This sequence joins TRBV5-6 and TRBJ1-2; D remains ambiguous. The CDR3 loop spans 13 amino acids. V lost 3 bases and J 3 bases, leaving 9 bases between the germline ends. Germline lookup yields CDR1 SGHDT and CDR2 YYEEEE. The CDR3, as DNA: TGTGCCAGCAGCTCCGGTCAGGACTATGGCTACACCTTC. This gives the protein CASSSGQDYGYTF.

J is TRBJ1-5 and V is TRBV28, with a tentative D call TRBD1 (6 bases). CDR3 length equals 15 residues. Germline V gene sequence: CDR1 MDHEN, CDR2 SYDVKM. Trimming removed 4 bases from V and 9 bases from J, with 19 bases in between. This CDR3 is CASSSGQSSALPQHF. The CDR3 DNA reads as TGTGCCAGCAGTTCGGGACAATCATCAGCTTTGCCCCAGCATTTT.

CDR3 coding DNA: TGTGCCAGCAGTTTAAGACAGGCCATGAACACTGAAGCTTTCTTT. Amino acid sequence: CASSLRQAMNTEAFF. The chain recombines TRBV27 with TRBJ1-1; maybe TRBD1 (6 bases). The CDR3 has 15 residues. The V gene's germline CDR1 is MNHEY and CDR2 SMNVEV (reference sequence). Trimming removed 2 bases at V and 0 bases at J, with 10 bases between.

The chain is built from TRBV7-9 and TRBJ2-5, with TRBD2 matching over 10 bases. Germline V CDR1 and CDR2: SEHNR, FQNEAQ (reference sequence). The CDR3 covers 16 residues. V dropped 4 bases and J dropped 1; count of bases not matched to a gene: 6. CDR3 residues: CASSSLAGAPQETQYF. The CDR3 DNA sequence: TGTGCCAGCAGCTCTCTAGCGGGGGCACCCCAAGAGACCCAGTACTTC. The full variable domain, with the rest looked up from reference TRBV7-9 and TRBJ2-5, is DTGVSQNPRHKITKRGQNVTFRCDPISEHNRLYWYRQTLGQGPEFLTYFQNEAQLEKSRLLSDRFSAERPKGSFSTLEIQRTEQGDSAMYLCASSSLAGAPQETQYFGPGTRLLVL.

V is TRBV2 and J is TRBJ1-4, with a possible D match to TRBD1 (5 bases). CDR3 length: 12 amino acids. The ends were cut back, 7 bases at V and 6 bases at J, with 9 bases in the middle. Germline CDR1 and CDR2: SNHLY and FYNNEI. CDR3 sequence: CASKQGYEKLFF. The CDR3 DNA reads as TGTGCCAGCAAGCAGGGCTATGAAAAACTGTTTTTT. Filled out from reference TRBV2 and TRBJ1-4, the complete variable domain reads EPEVTQTPSHQVTQMGQEVILRCVPISNHLYFYWYRQILGQKVEFLVSFYNNEISEKSEIFDDQFSVERPDGSNFTLKIRSTKLEDSAMYFCASKQGYEKLFFGSGTQLSVL.

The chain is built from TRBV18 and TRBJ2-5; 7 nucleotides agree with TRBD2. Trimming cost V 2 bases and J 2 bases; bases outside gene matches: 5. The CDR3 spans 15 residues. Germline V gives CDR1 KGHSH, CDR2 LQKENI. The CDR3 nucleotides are TGTGCCAGCTCACCAGTCGGGGGGATTCAAGAGACCCAGTACTTC. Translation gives CASSPVGGIQETQYF.

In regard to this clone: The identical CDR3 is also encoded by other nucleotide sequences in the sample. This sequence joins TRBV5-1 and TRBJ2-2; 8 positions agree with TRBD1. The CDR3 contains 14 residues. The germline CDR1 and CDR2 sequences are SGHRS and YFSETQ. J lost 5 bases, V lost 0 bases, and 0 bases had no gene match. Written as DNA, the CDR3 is TGCGCCAGCAGCTTGGACAGGGGGACCGGGGAGCTGTTTTTT. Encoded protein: CASSLDRGTGELFF.

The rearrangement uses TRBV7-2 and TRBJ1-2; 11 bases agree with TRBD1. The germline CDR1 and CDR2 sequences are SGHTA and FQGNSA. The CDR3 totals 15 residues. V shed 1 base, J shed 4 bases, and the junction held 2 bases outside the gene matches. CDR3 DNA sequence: TGTGCCAGCAGCTTAGGGACAGGGGGCGGCTATGGCTACACCTTC. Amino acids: CASSLGTGGGYGYTF.

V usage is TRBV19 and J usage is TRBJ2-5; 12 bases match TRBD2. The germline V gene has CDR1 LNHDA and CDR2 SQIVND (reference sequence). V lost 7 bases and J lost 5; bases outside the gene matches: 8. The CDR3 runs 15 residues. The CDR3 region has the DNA TGTGCCAGTACCACTAGCGGGGGGCGGTGGGAGACCCAGTACTTC. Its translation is CASTTSGGRWETQYF. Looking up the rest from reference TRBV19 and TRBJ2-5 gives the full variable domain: DGGITQSPKYLFRKEGQNVTLSCEQNLNHDAMYWYRQDPGQGLRLIYYSQIVNDFQKGDIAEGYSVSREKKESFPLTVTSAQKNPTAFYLCASTTSGGRWETQYFGPGTRLLVL.

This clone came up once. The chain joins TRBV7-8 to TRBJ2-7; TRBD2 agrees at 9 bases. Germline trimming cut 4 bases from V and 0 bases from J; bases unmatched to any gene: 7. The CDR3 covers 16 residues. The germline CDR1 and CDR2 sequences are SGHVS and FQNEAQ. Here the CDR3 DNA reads TGTGCCAGCAGCTCACAGGTAGCGGGGGTCTCCTACGAGCAGTACTTC. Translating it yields CASSSQVAGVSYEQYF.

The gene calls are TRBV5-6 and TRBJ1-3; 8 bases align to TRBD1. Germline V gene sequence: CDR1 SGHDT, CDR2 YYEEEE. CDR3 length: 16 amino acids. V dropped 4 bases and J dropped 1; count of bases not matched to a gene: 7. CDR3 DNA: TGTGCCAGCAGCCCACCGACAGGGGAGTCTGGAAACACCATATATTTT. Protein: CASSPPTGESGNTIYF.

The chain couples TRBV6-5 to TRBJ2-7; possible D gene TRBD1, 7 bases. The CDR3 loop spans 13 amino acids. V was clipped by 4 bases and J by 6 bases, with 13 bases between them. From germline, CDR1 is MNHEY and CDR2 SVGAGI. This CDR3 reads CASSSNRGLEQYF. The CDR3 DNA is TGTGCCAGCAGTTCTAACAGGGGACTCGAGCAGTACTTC.

In nucleotides, the CDR3 is TGTGCCAGCAGTATCCTACAGGGGAATTCACCCCTCCACTTT. It specifies CASSILQGNSPLHF. This chain connects TRBV28 to TRBJ1-6, with TRBD1 matching 7 bases. V was pared by 5 bases and J by 7 bases, with 5 bases of the junction left unmatched. This CDR3 is 14 amino acids long. Germline loops: CDR1 MDHEN, CDR2 SYDVKM.